A single sample gave rise to the 21 T cell receptor beta chains below, sequenced in a study of blood T cell repertoires in COVID-19. Data came from immunoSEQ multiplex PCR; TCRdb stores just in-frame clones and leaves some out. The repertoire has some 87,000 clones, about 81% of them found once; the top ten carry more than 10%. Sequencing was performed on peripheral blood. The receptors were gathered from a human donor in a cohort sampled during active COVID-19.

The chain joins TRBV13 to TRBJ2-1, with a tentative D call TRBD1 (6 bases). Trimming removed 7 bases from V and 6 bases from J, with 16 bases in between. The CDR3 runs to 14 residues. The V gene's germline CDR1 is PRHDT and CDR2 FYEKMQ (reference sequence). DNA of the CDR3: TGTGCCAGCACCGAGACAGGCAATCCCAATGAGCAGTTCTTC. Its protein is CASTETGNPNEQFF.

There are a few counts of this clone. The V call is TRBV25-1, the J call TRBJ1-2; D remains ambiguous. V shed 2 bases and J shed 3 bases, with 10 bases lying between them. Germline CDR1 MGHDK, CDR2 SYGVNS. This CDR3 region has 14 residues. This chain's CDR3 is CASSEGSDYYGYTF. CDR3 nucleotides: TGTGCCAGCAGTGAAGGTTCGGACTACTATGGCTACACCTTC.

The chain joins TRBV7-9 to TRBJ2-7, with TRBD2 as a possible D gene (5 bases). Trimming left V 5 bases short and J 3 bases short, with 14 bases between. Germline lookup yields CDR1 SEHNR and CDR2 FQNEAQ (reference sequence). This CDR3 is built from 14 residues. The CDR3 protein is CASSGGTTVYEQYF. The CDR3 bases are TGTGCCAGCAGCGGAGGAACGACGGTCTACGAGCAGTACTTC.

This chain joins TRBV18 and TRBJ2-7; 13 positions match TRBD2. V dropped 3 bases and J dropped 5; count of bases not matched to a gene: 4. The CDR3 is 15 residues long. The germline V gene encodes CDR1 KGHSH and CDR2 LQKENI. The CDR3 spells CASSPGLAGSNEQYF. CDR3 DNA: TGTGCCAGCTCACCGGGACTAGCGGGGAGTAACGAGCAGTACTTC.

J is TRBJ2-4 and V is TRBV28; 7 positions agree with TRBD1. This CDR3 has 15 amino acids. Per germline, CDR1 MDHEN and CDR2 SYDVKM. Trimming at V came to 6 bases and at J to 0 bases, leaving 5 bases not matched to a gene. The CDR3 protein is CASSQGGRAKNIQYF. The CDR3 region has the DNA TGTGCCAGCAGCCAAGGGGGCCGAGCCAAAAACATTCAGTACTTC. Drawing the rest from reference TRBV28 and TRBJ2-4, the complete variable domain is DVKVTQSSRYLVKRTGEKVFLECVQDMDHENMFWYRQDPGLGLRLIYFSYDVKMKEKGDIPEGYSVSREKKERFSLILESASTNQTSMYLCASSQGGRAKNIQYFGAGTRLSVL.

This clone is a singleton in its sample. The genes are TRBV7-2 and TRBJ2-1; TRBD2 matches 12 bases. Germline V lookup: CDR1 SGHTA, CDR2 FQGNSA. CDR3 length: 16 residues. With V trimmed by 6 bases and J by 4 bases, 7 bases remained unmatched. CDR3 in DNA: TGTGCCAGCAGTCAAAAGGGACTAGCGGGTTACAATGAGCAGTTCTTC. As protein: CASSQKGLAGYNEQFF.

This chain joins TRBV7-2 and TRBJ2-7; TRBD2 aligns across 7 bases. The length of the CDR3 is 14 residues. Germline CDR1 is SGHTA and CDR2 is FQGNSA. The junction had 8 bases not matched to a gene; V was cut back by 5 bases and J by 4 bases. In DNA form, the CDR3 reads TGTGCCAGCAGCGGGGCTAGCGGATCGTACGAGCAGTACTTC. Translated, it gives CASSGASGSYEQYF.

The chain joins TRBV6-5 to TRBJ2-7; D is ambiguous. V was trimmed by 4 bases and J by 7 bases, leaving 14 bases between them. The CDR3 sequence is 13 residues long. Germline V gene lookup returns CDR1 MNHEY and CDR2 SVGAGI. CDR3 residues: CASSFSTSVEQYF. CDR3 in DNA: TGTGCCAGCAGTTTCTCAACGTCGGTAGAGCAGTACTTC.

Only a few counts were recorded for this clone. The rearrangement links TRBV27 to TRBJ2-7, with 14 bases aligning to TRBD2. The CDR3 has 16 residues. Trimming took 6 bases from V and 4 from J; bases not matched to a gene: 8. Germline CDR1 reads MNHEY; CDR2 reads SMNVEV (reference sequence). The CDR3 sequence is CASRGTSGGVTYEQYF. CDR3 DNA sequence: TGTGCCAGCAGAGGGACTAGCGGGGGAGTCACTTACGAGCAGTACTTC.

In DNA form, the CDR3 reads TGCAGCGTCTACAGGGTCAAAGAGACCCAGTACTTC. Translation gives CSVYRVKETQYF. This sequence joins TRBV29-1 and TRBJ2-5; weak D call: TRBD1 (6 bases). The V gene lost 6 bases and the J gene lost 3 bases, with 11 bases spanning the gap. CDR3 length: 12 amino acids. Germline V gene data show CDR1 as SQVTM and CDR2 as ANQGSEA.

This sequence joins TRBV3-1 (or the pseudogene TRBV3-2) and TRBJ2-2, with 10 bases lining up with TRBD2. The junction had 6 bases not matched to a gene; V was cut back by 3 bases and J by 8 bases. The germline V gene encodes CDR1 LGHDT and CDR2 YNNKEL (reference sequence). The CDR3 is 15 amino acids. The CDR3 DNA sequence: TGTGCCAGCAGCCACGCTAGCGGGGGAAGGGGGGAGCTGTTTTTT. Its translation is CASSHASGGRGELFF.

The rearrangement joins TRBV6-6 to TRBJ1-5; D call uncertain. CDR1 is MNHNY, CDR2 SVGAGI, per germline (reference sequence). V lost 0 bases and J lost 4, with 13 bases in between. The length of the CDR3 is 16 residues. The CDR3 coding sequence is TGTGCCAGCAGTTACTCGGTCAGGCTCCCAAATCAGCCCCAGCATTTT. Translation gives CASSYSVRLPNQPQHF.

J is TRBJ1-5 and V is TRBV24-1; 9 bases match TRBD1. CDR3 length: 15 amino acids. Looked up from germline, CDR1 is KGHDR and CDR2 is SFDVKD. The ends lost 4 bases at V and 2 bases at J; junction bases unmatched: 2. CDR3 region: CATSDRTGGNQPQHF. As DNA, the CDR3 is TGTGCCACCAGTGACAGGACAGGGGGCAATCAGCCCCAGCATTTT.

This chain joins TRBV10-3 and TRBJ2-6, with 8 nucleotides matching TRBD2. CDR3 length: 18 residues. J gave up 0 bases and V 4 bases, and 8 bases lay outside the gene matches. CDR1 is ENHRY, CDR2 SYGVKD, per germline. CDR3 amino acids: CAISAGSGALSGANVLTF. In DNA form, the CDR3 reads TGTGCCATCAGTGCGGGTAGCGGGGCCCTCTCTGGGGCCAACGTCCTGACTTTC.

The chain has TRBV28 and TRBJ1-2; 9 nucleotides align to TRBD1. Germline V lookup: CDR1 MDHEN, CDR2 SYDVKM. The CDR3 loop spans 14 amino acids. V was clipped by 8 bases and J by 3 bases; unmatched bases: 7. CDR3 sequence reads: CASALQGADYGYTF. The CDR3 DNA follows: TGTGCCAGCGCTCTACAGGGGGCTGACTATGGCTACACCTTC.

The chain employs TRBV5-1 and TRBJ2-7; 8 bases map to TRBD1. This CDR3 is built from 15 residues. Germline CDR1 reads SGHRS; CDR2 reads YFSETQ. V was clipped by 2 bases and J by 2 bases; unmatched bases: 6. The CDR3 sequence: CASSFGQGVAYEQYF. DNA for the CDR3: TGCGCCAGCAGCTTCGGACAGGGAGTGGCCTACGAGCAGTACTTC.

This sequence joins TRBV30 and TRBJ2-1; perhaps TRBD2 as D (7 bases). V was cut by 7 bases and J by 3 bases, with 19 bases left in between. The V gene's germline CDR1 is GTSNPN and CDR2 SVGIG (reference sequence). The CDR3 runs 15 residues. This chain's CDR3 is CASNRWRGLYNEQFF. Here the CDR3 DNA reads TGTGCCTCCAACCGCTGGCGGGGGCTCTACAATGAGCAGTTCTTC. Complete variable domain (other parts from reference TRBV30 and TRBJ2-1): SQTIHQWPATLVQPVGSPLSLECTVEGTSNPNLYWYRQAAGRGLQLLFYSVGIGQISSEVPQNLSASRPQDRQFILSSKKLLLSDSGFYLCASNRWRGLYNEQFFGPGTRLTVL.

The chain links TRBV9 to TRBJ2-5; D might be TRBD2 (5 bases). From germline, CDR1 is SGDLS and CDR2 YYNGEE. The CDR3 runs 14 residues. The V and J ends lost 4 bases and 5 bases respectively, with 15 bases between them. The CDR3 reads CASSSGLAQETQYF. The CDR3 coding sequence is TGTGCCAGCAGCTCCGGACTGGCTCAGGAGACCCAGTACTTC.

The J gene is TRBJ1-1, the V gene TRBV7-2; no clear D. The CDR3 length is 14 residues. In germline, CDR1 is SGHTA, CDR2 FQGNSA. Trimming left V 4 bases short and J 4 bases short, with 13 bases between. The CDR3 loop reads CASSSSGGLTEAFF. The CDR3 DNA sequence: TGTGCCAGCAGCTCTTCTGGAGGGCTCACTGAAGCTTTCTTT.

This clone appeared a single time. The genes are TRBV5-1 and TRBJ2-3, with 11 bases identical to TRBD1. The CDR3 extends over 17 amino acids. Trimming removed 4 bases from V and 2 bases from J; junction bases left unmatched: 9. Germline V CDR1 and CDR2: SGHRS, YFSETQ. CDR3 coding DNA: TGCGCCAGCAGCGCTGCGGGACAGGGGGTCTACACAGATACGCAGTATTTT. Protein: CASSAAGQGVYTDTQYF.

The rearrangement links TRBV15 to TRBJ1-2; 7 bases line up with TRBD1. Germline trimming cut 5 bases from V and 4 bases from J; bases unmatched to any gene: 7. Germline lookup yields CDR1 LNHNV and CDR2 YYDKDF (reference sequence). CDR3 size: 14 residues. The CDR3 protein is CATSLSTGTYGYTF. In DNA, the CDR3 is TGTGCCACCAGCTTATCGACAGGGACCTATGGCTACACCTTC.